This TCR beta chain was identified in a study of breast tumors, draining lymph nodes, adjacent tissues. General study points: That most tumor T cells come from lymph nodes remained unproven. Compared with lymph nodes, tumors were less diverse; compared with nontumor tissue, more. Data fit most tumor T cells coming from lymph node, expanding in tumor. Luminal-like breast cancer showed significantly higher tumor–nontumor repertoire similarity than basal-like.

TCRdb redid the calling of the multiplex PCR reads with MiXCR, one entry per CDR3 protein. The sample has roughly 80,000 distinct CDR3 sequences, roughly a fifth seen once; the top ten hold around 2.5%. The junction had 8 bases not matched to a gene; V was cut back by 2 bases and J by 0 bases. Germline CDR1 and CDR2: MNHEY and SVGEGT. This CDR3 has 20 amino acids. This clonotype came up once. What it binds is not known. Axillary draining lymph nodes of breast cancer patients supplied the node samples. The receptor was derived from a female donor with breast cancer. Some clones in this sample may be carry-over from other donors' samples. The specimen was axillary lymph node tissue. This chain links TRBV6-2 or TRBV6-3 with TRBJ2-1; TRBD2 aligns across 15 bases. The DNA for the CDR3 is TGTGCCAGCAGTTACACCGGGACTAGCGGGAGGCCGAGCTCCTACAATGAGCAGTTCTTC. Protein sequence: CASSYTGTSGRPSSYNEQFF.